This T cell receptor (beta chain) was recovered during a study of shared clonotypes between healthy human individuals. The study, taken as a whole, reports: Memory subsets had estimated richness that was generally smaller than that of naive subsets.

For this clone: The antigen is not known.

In the original processing: With immunoSEQ giving junction-only sequences and no quality scores, filtering differed. Repertoires were generated with immunoSEQ multiplex PCR, while TCRdb's copy carries only in-frame clones and drops some. That table is the source of V, J and clone size, and D and trimming were worked out from the DNA. The sample lists 550,000 to 800,000 clones, under 80% seen once, with less than 2% in the top ten. The CDR3 has 12 residues. Per the germline V gene, CDR1 is SEHNR and CDR2 is FQNEAQ (reference sequence). Trimming stripped 3 bases from V and 2 bases from J, with 4 bases between.

Specimen: memory CD4+ T cells sorted from blood. Subset indicated: CD45RA-negative fraction. This TCR was recovered from a woman aged 30 to 39 in good health. The chain employs TRBV7-9 and TRBJ2-5; no clear D gene. The CDR3: CASSLEQETQYF. The CDR3 bases are TGTGCCAGCAGCTTGGAACAAGAGACCCAGTACTTC. Full variable domain (missing parts from reference TRBV7-9 and TRBJ2-5): DTGVSQNPRHKITKRGQNVTFRCDPISEHNRLYWYRQTLGQGPEFLTYFQNEAQLEKSRLLSDRFSAERPKGSFSTLEIQRTEQGDSAMYLCASSLEQETQYFGPGTRLLVL.